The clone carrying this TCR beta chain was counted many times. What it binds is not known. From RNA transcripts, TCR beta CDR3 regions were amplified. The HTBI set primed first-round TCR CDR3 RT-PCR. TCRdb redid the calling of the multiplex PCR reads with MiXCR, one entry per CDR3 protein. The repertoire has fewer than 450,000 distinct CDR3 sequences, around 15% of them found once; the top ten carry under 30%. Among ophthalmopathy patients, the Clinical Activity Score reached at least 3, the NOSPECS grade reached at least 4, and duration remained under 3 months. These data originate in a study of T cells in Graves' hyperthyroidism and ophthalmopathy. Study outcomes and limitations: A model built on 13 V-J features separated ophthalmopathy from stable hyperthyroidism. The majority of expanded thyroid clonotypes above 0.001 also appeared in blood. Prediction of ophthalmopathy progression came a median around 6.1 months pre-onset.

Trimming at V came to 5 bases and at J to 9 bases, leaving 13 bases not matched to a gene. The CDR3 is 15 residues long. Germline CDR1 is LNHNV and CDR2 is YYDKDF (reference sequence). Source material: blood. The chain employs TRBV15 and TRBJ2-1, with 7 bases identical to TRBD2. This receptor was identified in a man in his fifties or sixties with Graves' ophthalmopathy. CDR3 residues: CATSLREGRAFEQFF. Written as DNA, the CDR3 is TGTGCCACCAGCCTGCGTGAAGGGAGGGCCTTTGAGCAGTTCTTC.